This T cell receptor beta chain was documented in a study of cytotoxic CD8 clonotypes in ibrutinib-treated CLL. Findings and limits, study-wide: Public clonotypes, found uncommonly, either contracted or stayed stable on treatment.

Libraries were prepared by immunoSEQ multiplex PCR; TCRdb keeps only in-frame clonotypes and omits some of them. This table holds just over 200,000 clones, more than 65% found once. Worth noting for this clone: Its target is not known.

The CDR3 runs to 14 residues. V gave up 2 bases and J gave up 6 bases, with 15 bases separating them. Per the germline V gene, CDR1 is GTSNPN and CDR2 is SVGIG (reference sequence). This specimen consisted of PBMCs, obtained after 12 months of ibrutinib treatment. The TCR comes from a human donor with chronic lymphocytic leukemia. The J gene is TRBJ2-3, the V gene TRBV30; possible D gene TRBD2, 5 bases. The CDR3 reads CAWSKGVPLDTQYF. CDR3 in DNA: TGTGCCTGGAGTAAGGGAGTTCCCTTGGATACGCAGTATTTT.